The 14 T cell receptor beta chains given below trace back to one sample, sequenced in a study of shared clonotypes between healthy human individuals (dated by TCRdb to about 2020). Library method: the immunoSEQ multiplex PCR assay. In TCRdb, the immuneACCESS table is reduced to in-frame sequences with V and J assigned. These tables do not hold every clone; where another copy was compared, an unresolved V gene accounts for under half, and the others remain unexplained. The sample profile shows 2 million to 2.5 million clones; approximately 94% of them were found once. Approximately 0.13% of the sample goes to the ten largest clones. Source material: naive CD4+ T cells sorted from blood. The sample's cell subset or site label, decoded: CD45RA+ positively selected. The receptor set was obtained from a man aged 18 to 30 in good health.

The V and J genes are TRBV30 and TRBJ2-6; D is unclear. V was pared by 6 bases and J by 0 bases, with 6 bases between. The CDR3 is made up of 13 amino acids. The V gene's germline CDR1 is GTSNPN and CDR2 SVGIG (reference sequence). CDR3 in amino acids: CACSSSGANVLTF. As DNA, the CDR3 is TGTGCCTGTTCGAGCTCTGGGGCCAACGTCCTGACTTTC.

For this clone: The same CDR3 also results from other DNA sequences found in this sample. This chain connects TRBV5-1 to TRBJ1-1; D is undetermined. This CDR3 comprises 14 residues. Trimming shortened V by 0 bases and J by 5 bases, and 11 bases separated the two germline ends. The germline CDR1 and CDR2 sequences are SGHRS and YFSETQ. The CDR3 DNA reads as TGCGCCAGCAGCTTGGAAGGGTTCGGGACTGAAGCTTTCTTT. Protein: CASSLEGFGTEAFF.

CDR3 nucleotide sequence: TGCAGCGTTGAGCCGCCAGTTAGCACTGAAGCTTTCTTT. Protein sequence: CSVEPPVSTEAFF. The V and J genes are TRBV29-1 and TRBJ1-1; D is undetermined. CDR3 length: 13 amino acids. Per the germline V gene, CDR1 is SQVTM and CDR2 is ANQGSEA. Trimming removed 3 bases from V and 4 bases from J, with 12 bases in between.

Concerning this clone itself: Other DNA sequences in this specimen translate into the identical CDR3. The V and J genes are TRBV4-1 and TRBJ1-6; no firm D call. The CDR3 is made up of 16 amino acids. Germline-derived CDR1 and CDR2 are MGHRA and YSYEKL. The ends were cut back, 4 bases at V and 0 bases at J, with 10 bases in the middle. CDR3 sequence: CASSLTSSSYNSPLHF. CDR3 DNA: TGCGCCAGCAGCCTAACATCGAGCTCCTATAATTCACCCCTCCACTTT.

As for this clone: The junction and the germline gene differ at one end; a read error may be behind it. The chain couples TRBV4-1 to TRBJ1-1, with D possibly being TRBD1 (6 bases). This CDR3 has 13 amino acids. CDR1 and CDR2 from the germline V gene are MGHRA and YSYEKL. The CDR3 region is CASSQDTMTGHHF. CDR3 sequence (DNA): TGCGCCAGCAGCCAAGATACAATGACAGGCCATCACTTT.

The chain employs TRBV10-1 and TRBJ1-5; no reliable D call. V dropped 4 bases and J dropped 4 bases, with 5 bases sitting between them. CDR1 is WNHNN, CDR2 SYGVQD, per germline (reference sequence). The CDR3 is made up of 12 amino acids. The chain's CDR3 is CASSAGNQPQHF. The CDR3 DNA reads TGCGCCAGCAGTGCCGGTAATCAGCCCCAGCATTTT.

This sequence joins TRBV29-1 and TRBJ2-3, with D perhaps TRBD1 (6 bases). V lost 5 bases and J 3 bases, leaving 9 bases between the germline ends. This CDR3 spans 12 amino acids. Per the germline V gene, CDR1 is SQVTM and CDR2 is ANQGSEA. The CDR3 here is CSVRGFTDTQYF. DNA of the CDR3: TGCAGCGTTAGGGGGTTTACAGATACGCAGTATTTT.

The chain recombines TRBV19 with TRBJ1-5, with D possibly TRBD1 on 6 matching bases. Germline V gene lookup returns CDR1 LNHDA and CDR2 SQIVND (reference sequence). The CDR3 runs to 15 residues. The V end lost 5 bases, the J end lost 2 bases, and 13 bases lay between the germline ends. The CDR3 DNA sequence: TGTGCCAGTAGTCTCGGGAAGGGGGGCAATCAGCCCCAGCATTTT. Its translation: CASSLGKGGNQPQHF.

The chain carries TRBV2 and TRBJ2-3, with TRBD2 matching over 9 bases. The junction had 11 bases not matched to a gene; V was cut back by 7 bases and J by 3 bases. CDR1 is SNHLY and CDR2 is FYNNEI in the germline V gene. This CDR3 has 16 residues. The chain's CDR3 is CASIPAGLAWTDTQYF. CDR3 nucleotide sequence: TGTGCCAGCATTCCGGCGGGACTAGCATGGACAGATACGCAGTATTTT.

This clone was recorded only once. The chain joins TRBV29-1 to TRBJ1-2; a weak D match, TRBD1 (6 bases). The CDR3 is made up of 14 amino acids. V was trimmed by 5 bases and J by 2 bases, leaving 15 bases between them. The germline gives CDR1 SQVTM, CDR2 ANQGSEA. Written as DNA, the CDR3 is TGCAGCGTTCCAAGGGCAGGGGTAAACTATGGCTACACCTTC. It encodes CSVPRAGVNYGYTF.

The count of this clone is one. The chain joins TRBV7-9 to TRBJ1-6, with D perhaps matching TRBD1 (5 bases). V lost 0 bases, J lost 10 bases, and 22 bases lay in between. Germline V gene sequence: CDR1 SEHNR, CDR2 FQNEAQ (reference sequence). This CDR3 spans 18 amino acids. The CDR3 loop reads CASSLAALQDGRGSPLHF. DNA for the CDR3: TGTGCCAGCAGCTTAGCCGCACTTCAGGACGGGCGGGGGTCACCCCTCCACTTT.

V and J are TRBV5-4 and TRBJ2-4; 10 bases map to TRBD2. The ends lost 4 bases at V and 1 base at J; junction bases unmatched: 11. CDR3 size: 18 residues. CDR1 and CDR2 from the germline V gene are SGHNT and YYREEE (reference sequence). The DNA for the CDR3 is TGTGCCAGCAGCCTCGGGCTAGCGGGAGTTGGGGCCAAAAACATTCAGTACTTC. It codes for CASSLGLAGVGAKNIQYF.

V is TRBV30 and J is TRBJ2-7; D is ambiguous. The germline V gene encodes CDR1 GTSNPN and CDR2 SVGIG (reference sequence). The CDR3 has 11 residues. V lost 1 base and J 4 bases, leaving 5 bases between the germline ends. The CDR3 nucleotides are TGTGCCTGGAGTGAACAGTACGAGCAGTACTTC. The encoded protein is CAWSEQYEQYF.

The chain uses TRBV7-9 and TRBJ1-1, with D uncertain. Trimming shortened V by 1 base and J by 0 bases, and 6 bases separated the two germline ends. The CDR3 consists of 14 residues. Germline CDR1 SEHNR, CDR2 FQNEAQ (reference sequence). CDR3 sequence reads: CASSLESVNTEAFF. The DNA for the CDR3 is TGTGCCAGCAGCTTAGAATCAGTGAACACTGAAGCTTTCTTT. The full variable domain, rest sourced from reference TRBV7-9 and TRBJ1-1, is DTGVSQNPRHKITKRGQNVTFRCDPISEHNRLYWYRQTLGQGPEFLTYFQNEAQLEKSRLLSDRFSAERPKGSFSTLEIQRTEQGDSAMYLCASSLESVNTEAFFGQGTRLTVV.